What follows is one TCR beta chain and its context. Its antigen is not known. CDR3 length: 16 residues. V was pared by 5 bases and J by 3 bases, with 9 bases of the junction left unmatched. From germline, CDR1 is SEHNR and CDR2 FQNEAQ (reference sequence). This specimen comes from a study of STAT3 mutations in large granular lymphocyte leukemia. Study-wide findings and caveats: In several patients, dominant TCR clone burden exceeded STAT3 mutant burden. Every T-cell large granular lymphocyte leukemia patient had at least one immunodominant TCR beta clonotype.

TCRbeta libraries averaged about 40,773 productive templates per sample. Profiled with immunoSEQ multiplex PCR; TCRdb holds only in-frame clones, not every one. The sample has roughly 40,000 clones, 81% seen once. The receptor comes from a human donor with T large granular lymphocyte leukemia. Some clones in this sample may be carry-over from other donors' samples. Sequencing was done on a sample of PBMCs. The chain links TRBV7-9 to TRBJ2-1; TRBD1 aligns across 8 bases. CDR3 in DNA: TGTGCCAGCAGCCCGCGGACAGGGCTTGTCTACAATGAGCAGTTCTTC. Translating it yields CASSPRTGLVYNEQFF.